This TCR beta chain was identified in a study of OX40 agonist ivuxolimab in advanced cancers. For the study at large: Ivuxolimab doses were 0.01, 0.1, 0.3, 1.5, 3 or 10 mg/kg every 2 weeks. Therapy given before enrollment (anti-PD-1, anti-PD-L1 or anti-CTLA-4) was allowed, and around 41% had some.

TCRdb's table, derived via immunoSEQ multiplex PCR, lists solely in-frame clones and lacks some. The sample contains about 97,000 clones, 86% of which appear only once. This clone is a singleton in its sample. What it binds is not known. Autoimmune disease history or systemic immunosuppression excluded patients. Broader study findings: Low normalized T-cell clonal expansion was also seen in some nonresponders.

The sequence was obtained from an adult with an advanced solid tumor such as melanoma, head and neck, liver or kidney cancer. Sequences were derived from CD4+ or CD8+ T cells sorted from blood, sampled in a trial of the OX40 agonist ivuxolimab.

The CDR3 region has the DNA TGCGCCAGCAGCCAAAGACAGGGGGCGGACACCGGGGAGCTGTTTTTT. It yields the protein CASSQRQGADTGELFF. The chain links TRBV4-3 to TRBJ2-2; 10 bases fit TRBD1. The CDR3 extends over 16 amino acids. In germline, CDR1 is LGHNA, CDR2 YSLEER. The V and J ends lost 2 bases and 3 bases, in that order; junction bases with no gene match: 3.